This section outlines one TCR beta chain sequence together with its context. There is no known antigen for this receptor. Mismatch with germline at one junction end may stem from a read error. The data originate from a study of cytomegalovirus exposure and HLA in healthy donors (dated by TCRdb to about 2017). Notes on the research overall: In an earlier analysis of 550 to 750 of the donors, 276 Gb of sequence data and about 110 million unique TCR beta sequences from about 190 million T cells were reported. The study used immunosequencing to profile the T cell repertoires of several hundred subjects and linked those repertoires to cytomegalovirus serostatus. Donor age, sex, ethnicity and CMV serostatus were compiled together with the repertoire data. A later genetic analysis took genome-wide SNP genotypes for about 65% of the 666 donors and used that subset as a discovery cohort. Along with the approximately 620-subject first cohort, a separate validation cohort of 120 different subjects was used. High-throughput TCR immunosequencing, statistical association of individual TCRs with disease status, and machine learning were combined to predict cytomegalovirus infection status. The aim of the study was to test whether cataloging public T cell receptors could identify signatures of past pathogen exposure. In an earlier analysis of 550 to 700 of the donors, high-throughput TCR beta sequencing was used to judge whether each TCR beta V gene segment behaved as functional or pseudogenic. Both class I and class II loci were covered by HLA typing, at four-digit resolution. On average, roughly 240,000 unique TCR beta nucleotide sequences were sequenced per donor among about 400 genotyped donors of the cohort, with approximately 18% of those sequences being non-productive. Typing coverage varied by locus: roughly 620-640 donors for A, B, C, DRB1 and DQB1; approximately 500 for DQA1; more than 600 for DPA1; about 450 for DPB1. The later analysis used no new phenotypic data to find candidate immune exposures, relying instead on TCR beta sequences and their occurrence across donors. An early release that covered around 590 HLA-typed donors contained approximately 300 gigabases of sequencing data and around 85 million unique TCR sequences. To study patterns of TCR occurrence, a later analysis re-analyzed previously published TCR beta repertoires from around 660 donors and added high-resolution HLA genotyping. Five DR-DQ haplotypes were treated as single units for association and clustering because of strong linkage in the cohort. All discovery cohort repertoires had been generated on a single sequencing platform. Among the roughly 400 genotyped donors, 81% belonged to the genetic ancestry cluster associated with self-reported Caucasian donors. The research as a whole found: In vitro tests confirmed that a few of the cytomegalovirus-associated TCR beta chains recognize cytomegalovirus antigens. Some IMGT-functional V segments, including TRBV6-2 and TRBV6-3, could not be distinguished by the 87-base-pair reads and were therefore excluded. In a later analysis, TCR association rates were found to vary across HLA loci, with the most associated TCRs seen for DRB1 alleles and the fewest for HLA-C alleles. Specific HLA alleles were associated with over 15,000 TCR beta sequences at a false discovery rate of 0.05 in a later analysis. For the cohort, immune exposure information was limited to CMV serostatus. An earlier analysis of around 600 of the donors showed that most TCR beta V segments appeared in productive rearrangements either about 87% or about 30% of the time, which broadly matched IMGT annotations. Correlated functional status among segregating V segments might be attributable to linkage disequilibrium, but an unknown experimental factor could not be ruled out. According to a later genetic analysis, donors in an Asian-associated ancestry cluster had fewer N-insertions in productive TCRs than the approximately 610-donor mean. Because counts were too low, fewer than 20 rarely observed V segments, including chromosome 9 orphons, were excluded from the earlier analysis of some 590 of the donors. A further reported finding was that TCR beta sequences accurately predicted the HLA-A and HLA-B alleles for most subjects in the first cohort. The classifier was reported to diagnose cytomegalovirus status with high specificity and sensitivity in both the original and validation cohorts. This cohort had only TCR beta chains sequenced, and the lack of alpha or paired-chain data limited which features could be detected. An association between a missense DCLRE1C variant and V-gene and J-gene trimming of TCR beta chains was found in a later genetic analysis and replicated in an independent cohort. Several of the top co-occurrence clusters appeared to be linked to parvovirus B19, influenza, CMV and Epstein-Barr virus, according to a later analysis. When HLA alleles, especially DR and DQ, strongly co-occurred, TCR associations were difficult to assign to individual alleles. In the study, 150 to 200 TCR beta chains were listed as associated with cytomegalovirus. The presence/absence analyses assumed that sequencing depth was roughly uniform across donors, and that assumption may not be true. HLA typing was unavailable for some donors at each locus, so association tests used only the typed subset. According to a later analysis, most CMV-associated TCR beta chains appeared to be HLA-restricted, and the HLA associations seemed to be driven largely by CMV exposure. It was suggested by the authors that the approach could potentially be generalized to other disease states and immunological phenotypes. In a later analysis, HLA-associated TCR beta chains showed more clonal expansion and lower generation probabilities than non-associated chains that were equally common. While some public TCRs were present in many individuals, most TCR sequences turned up only very rarely across donors. A group of highly shared sequence variants was considered likely to be a technical artifact of the sequencing pipeline.

Library preparation employed the immunoSEQ multiplex PCR assay. The multiplex PCR relied on a mix of 60 forward primers for TCR Vbeta segments and 13 reverse primers for TCR Jbeta segments. Amplification of the CDR3 region of rearranged TCR beta genes was performed with a multiplex PCR assay on genomic DNA. Amplified TCR beta libraries were sequenced as 87-base-pair reads on the Illumina HiSeq System. Processing in the source paper ran as follows. Across the roughly 700 repertoires, a later analysis counted approximately 83 million unique TCR beta chains, 9 million to 14 million of which were shared by at least two donors. A nearest-neighbor algorithm error-corrected the raw reads and collapsed the reads into unique sequences, merging closely related sequences to remove PCR and sequencing errors. V, D and J gene segments were assigned by aligning CDR3 sequences to IMGT reference sequences. Each retained sequence needed at least a six-nucleotide match to both a V gene segment and a J gene segment. Rearrangements were called productive when the CDR3 lacked stop codons and stayed in frame with V and J; all others were non-productive. CDR3 was defined by IMGT convention, running from the second conserved V-encoded cysteine to the conserved J-encoded phenylalanine. The earlier analysis of about 620 of the donors excluded sequences that lacked an unambiguous match to a single V gene segment. In an earlier analysis of approximately 590 of the donors, V segments were called functional above 56.7% productive rearrangements and were called segregating when the between-donor standard deviation exceeded 5%. A statistical classification framework was built for diagnosing cytomegalovirus status from the catalog of TCR beta chain sequences. A later analysis assigned V and J genes by comparing TCR nucleotide sequences with IMGT/GENE-DB human TR gene sequences. The TCRdist pipeline was used in a later analysis to assign CDR3 sequences and most-parsimonious VDJ recombination scenarios. A later analysis defined each TCR beta chain by its CDR3 amino acid sequence plus V-gene family, and excluded reads lacking a unique V-gene family. A later analysis removed 592 highly shared, low-generation-probability nucleotide sequences to deal with suspected cross-contamination and a sequencing artifact. In a later analysis, a clonal expansion index for each public chain was calculated from normalized within-repertoire ranks of inferred template counts. A later analysis computed generation probabilities with a VDJ recombination model fitted to out-of-frame rearrangements, and checked the results against IGoR. Hypergeometric tests were used in a later analysis to score TCR-TCR, TCR-HLA and TCR-CMV co-occurrence, with a repertoire-size bias correction applied to the TCR pairs. In a later analysis, false discovery rates were estimated by permuting HLA or CMV assignments 20 times. In a later analysis, co-occurring TCRs were grouped using DBSCAN, with TCRdist sequence similarity added in when clustering inside HLA-allele-positive subsets. Repertoires with fewer than 30,000 or more than 120,000 public chains were left out of co-occurrence clustering, as were about 5 repertoires with anomalous nucleotide sharing. The source is immuneACCESS, and TCRdb retained only in-frame sequences with V and J called. Part of the clones is not carried over; for the studies checked, unresolved V genes explain less than half of this, and the remainder is unexplained. V, J and clone size were drawn from that table, and D and trimming were deduced from the DNA. The sample contains 110,000 or so clones, roughly four fifths of them found a single time. The top ten clonotypes cover around 1.6% of the sample.

From its cysteine to its phenylalanine, the CDR3 spans 9 amino acids. This entry keeps only the CDR3 DNA: 27 bases, framed from base 1. CDR1 and CDR2, per the germline V gene, are LGHNT and FRNRAP. The cohort comprised some 680 healthy bone marrow donors. At the time of sampling, every cohort member was nominally healthy, though immune exposures that went unrecorded were likely present. The donor tested CMV seronegative, placing the donor among the 352 seronegative members of the cohort. A peripheral blood sample was collected from each donor, and TCR beta sequencing was performed on peripheral blood mononuclear cells. Genomic DNA extraction from the blood cell samples was performed with the Qiagen DNeasy Blood Extraction Kit.

This clonotype was sampled from a young woman in good health and CMV-seronegative. The chain joins TRBV12-5 to TRBJ2-1, with the D gene not confidently named. Sequenced material: PBMCs. Read as DNA, the sequence is TGTGCTAGTGGTTTGAGTGAGGTCTTC. This sequence encodes CASGLSEVF.